This is a list of T cell receptor beta chains from one sample in a study of blood T cell repertoires in COVID-19. Data came from immunoSEQ multiplex PCR; TCRdb stores just in-frame clones and leaves some out. The top ten clones hold approximately 6.8% of a sample with about 110,000 clones, around 88% of them seen once. The sample was peripheral blood. The receptors shown here come from a man aged 50 to 60 with active or convalescent COVID-19. The CDR3 runs from the conserved cysteine through the conserved F or W. Fields, in order: CDR3 DNA, CDR3 protein, D gene, V gene, clone size, J gene. The D gene is left open where the match is weak. Only some rows state a clone size, as once, few, many or a class for expanded clones.

DNA: TGTGCCAGCTCACCGGCGGGTTTGCAGGGGGACTATGGCTACACCTTC; CDR3: CASSPAGLQGDYGYTF; D: TRBD1; V: TRBV18; size: NA; J: TRBJ1-2
DNA: TGTGCCAGTAACCAGGGACAGAGCTCCTACGAGCAGTACTTC; CDR3: CASNQGQSSYEQYF; D: TRBD1; V: TRBV19; size: NA; J: TRBJ2-7
DNA: TGTGCCTGGAGTAGGCAGGGCGGGAACACCGGGGAGCTGTTTTTT; CDR3: CAWSRQGGNTGELFF; D: NA; V: TRBV30; size: NA; J: TRBJ2-2
DNA: TGCAGTGCCAGTGGGCTAGCGAACGACAATGAGCAGTTCTTC; CDR3: CSASGLANDNEQFF; D: NA; V: TRBV20-1; size: NA; J: TRBJ2-1
DNA: TGCGCCAGCAGCCAAGAGGGGAAGGCAGGGGGTATGGGTGATACGCAGTATTTT; CDR3: CASSQEGKAGGMGDTQYF; D: TRBD1; V: TRBV4-3; size: NA; J: TRBJ2-3
DNA: TGTGCCAGCAGCTTAACGTCAGGGATCTACGGCTACACCTTC; CDR3: CASSLTSGIYGYTF; D: NA; V: TRBV7-9; size: NA; J: TRBJ1-2
DNA: TGTGCCACCAGCAGAGCGGGAGCGGGCGAGCAGTACTTC; CDR3: CATSRAGAGEQYF; D: NA; V: TRBV15; size: NA; J: TRBJ2-7
DNA: TGTGCCTGGGAGAGGCGGGAGGGCTACGAGCAGTACTTC; CDR3: CAWERREGYEQYF; D: TRBD2; V: TRBV30; size: NA; J: TRBJ2-7
DNA: TGTGCCAGCAGCCCGAGCCGCTACGAGCAGTACTTC; CDR3: CASSPSRYEQYF; D: NA; V: TRBV7-2; size: NA; J: TRBJ2-7
DNA: TGTGCCAGCACCGACGGGACAGGGGGTTCGCGGACCCAGTACTTC; CDR3: CASTDGTGGSRTQYF; D: TRBD1; V: TRBV28; size: NA; J: TRBJ2-5
DNA: TGTGCCAGCTCCTTTATCGGCGAGCAGTACTTC; CDR3: CASSFIGEQYF; D: NA; V: TRBV18; size: NA; J: TRBJ2-7
DNA: TGCGCCAGCAGCTTGGACAGGGTGGCCGAGCAGTACTTC; CDR3: CASSLDRVAEQYF; D: NA; V: TRBV5-1; size: NA; J: TRBJ2-7
DNA: TGTGCCAGCTCACCCAGGGAAAACATTCAGTACTTC; CDR3: CASSPRENIQYF; D: NA; V: TRBV18; size: NA; J: TRBJ2-4
DNA: TGCAGCGGTATGGGACAGGGGGCCCACGAGCAGTACTTC; CDR3: CSGMGQGAHEQYF; D: TRBD1; V: TRBV29-1; size: few; J: TRBJ2-7
DNA: TGTGCCAGCAGCGCAAGACGTAGCGGGAGCACAGATACGCAGTATTTT; CDR3: CASSARRSGSTDTQYF; D: TRBD2; V: TRBV14; size: NA; J: TRBJ2-3
DNA: TGTGCCATCAGTTTAGCGGGAGGGAGCACAGATACGCAGTATTTT; CDR3: CAISLAGGSTDTQYF; D: TRBD2; V: TRBV10-3; size: NA; J: TRBJ2-3
DNA: TGTGCCCACGACAGGGGGAATAGGGTCATTCAGTACTTC; CDR3: CAHDRGNRVIQYF; D: TRBD1; V: TRBV30; size: NA; J: TRBJ2-4
DNA: TGCGCCAGCAGCCAAGATCTGGGAGCGGGAGGGCGCGAGCAGTACTTC; CDR3: CASSQDLGAGGREQYF; D: TRBD2; V: TRBV4-3; size: NA; J: TRBJ2-7
DNA: TGTGCCTGGAGTGTGTCCGTGAACACTGAAGCTTTCTTT; CDR3: CAWSVSVNTEAFF; D: NA; V: TRBV30; size: NA; J: TRBJ1-1
DNA: TGCGCCAGCAGCTTGGCGGGGGAAGAGAACACTGAAGCTTTCTTT; CDR3: CASSLAGEENTEAFF; D: NA; V: TRBV5-1; size: once; J: TRBJ1-1
DNA: TGTGCCAGCAGACCCGCGACAGGGCGGGATGGCTACACCTTC; CDR3: CASRPATGRDGYTF; D: TRBD1; V: TRBV28; size: NA; J: TRBJ1-2
DNA: TGTGCCTGGGGGGCGACAACCAATCAGCCCCAGCATTTT; CDR3: CAWGATTNQPQHF; D: NA; V: TRBV30; size: NA; J: TRBJ1-5
DNA: TGTGCCAGCAGCTTAGAAGAGGGGGGGTCTGTGACCCAGTACTTC; CDR3: CASSLEEGGSVTQYF; D: NA; V: TRBV7-2; size: once; J: TRBJ2-5
DNA: TGTGCCAGCAGTTACGAGGGACACAATAATCAGCCCCAGCATTTT; CDR3: CASSYEGHNNQPQHF; D: NA; V: TRBV6-5; size: few; J: TRBJ1-5
DNA: TGTGCCAGTAGTATTGGGCTAGCGGGAGCCTATGAGCAGTTCTTC; CDR3: CASSIGLAGAYEQFF; D: TRBD2; V: TRBV19; size: NA; J: TRBJ2-1
DNA: TGTGCCATCAGTCAAAGACAGGGCGGCTTCGGGGTCACTGAAGCTTTCTTT; CDR3: CAISQRQGGFGVTEAFF; D: TRBD1; V: TRBV10-3; size: NA; J: TRBJ1-1
DNA: TGTGCCAGCAGCTTAGCCACAGCAAATGGCTACACCTTC; CDR3: CASSLATANGYTF; D: NA; V: TRBV7-2; size: NA; J: TRBJ1-2
DNA: TGTGCCATCAGGGAGGAGCTCTCCGATGGCTACACCTTC; CDR3: CAIREELSDGYTF; D: NA; V: TRBV10-3; size: NA; J: TRBJ1-2
DNA: TGTGCCAGTAGTATAGACCGGGACAGCAATGAGCAGTTCTTC; CDR3: CASSIDRDSNEQFF; D: TRBD1; V: TRBV19; size: NA; J: TRBJ2-1
DNA: TGCAGCGTTGGAGGGACTGGGGCCAACGTCCTGACTTTC; CDR3: CSVGGTGANVLTF; D: NA; V: TRBV29-1; size: NA; J: TRBJ2-6
DNA: TGTGCCAGCAGTTACTCGAACAGGGGGTCCTACGAGCAGTACTTC; CDR3: CASSYSNRGSYEQYF; D: TRBD1; V: TRBV6-6; size: NA; J: TRBJ2-7
DNA: TGTGCCAGCAGCCCCACGGGACTCAGCTCCTACGAGCAGTACTTC; CDR3: CASSPTGLSSYEQYF; D: NA; V: TRBV7-2; size: NA; J: TRBJ2-7
DNA: TGTGCCAGCAGCGCGGGACCCCGAGCGGAACTCACCGGGGAGCTGTTTTTT; CDR3: CASSAGPRAELTGELFF; D: NA; V: TRBV7-9; size: NA; J: TRBJ2-2
DNA: TGTGCCAGCAGCTCAGGACTAGCGGGTTTGGGACAGACCCAGTACTTC; CDR3: CASSSGLAGLGQTQYF; D: TRBD2; V: TRBV9; size: NA; J: TRBJ2-5
DNA: TGTGCCATCAGTTCCGGGACAGATTACACTGAAGCTTTCTTT; CDR3: CAISSGTDYTEAFF; D: TRBD1; V: TRBV10-3; size: NA; J: TRBJ1-1
DNA: TGTGCCAGCAGCCCACAAGCGGGAGTAAGGCGGGACAACGAGCAGTACTTC; CDR3: CASSPQAGVRRDNEQYF; D: TRBD2; V: TRBV7-6; size: NA; J: TRBJ2-7
DNA: TGTGCCAGCAGTTCTACTAGCGCCGACTACGAGCAGTACTTC; CDR3: CASSSTSADYEQYF; D: TRBD2; V: TRBV28; size: NA; J: TRBJ2-7
DNA: TGTGCCAGCAGCTTGGGGACTAGCGGGAGCTACGAGCAGTACTTC; CDR3: CASSLGTSGSYEQYF; D: TRBD2; V: TRBV5-5; size: few; J: TRBJ2-7
DNA: TGTGCCAGCCGGCAGGATAACTATGGCTACACCTTC; CDR3: CASRQDNYGYTF; D: NA; V: TRBV4-2; size: NA; J: TRBJ1-2
DNA: TGTGCCAGCAGCTTGAGGCAGGGCTACTATGGCTACACCTTC; CDR3: CASSLRQGYYGYTF; D: NA; V: TRBV5-8; size: NA; J: TRBJ1-2
DNA: TGTGCCAGCAGCCAAGGGCAGTGGTACGAGCAGTACTTC; CDR3: CASSQGQWYEQYF; D: NA; V: TRBV3-1/TRBV3-2; size: NA; J: TRBJ2-7
DNA: TGTGCCATCAGTGAGGCGGGACTCGAAGCTTTCTTT; CDR3: CAISEAGLEAFF; D: NA; V: TRBV10-3; size: NA; J: TRBJ1-1
DNA: TGTGCCTGGGGGGGGACTAGCTTCACAGATACGCAGTATTTT; CDR3: CAWGGTSFTDTQYF; D: TRBD2; V: TRBV30; size: NA; J: TRBJ2-3
DNA: TGTGCCAGCACCACGCTGGCCTCCACTGAAGCTTTCTTT; CDR3: CASTTLASTEAFF; D: NA; V: TRBV11-2; size: NA; J: TRBJ1-1
DNA: TGTGCCACCAGTGTCCAAGGGGAGGGGGTAGTACGAGAGACCCAGTACTTC; CDR3: CATSVQGEGVVRETQYF; D: NA; V: TRBV24-1; size: NA; J: TRBJ2-5
DNA: TGTGCCAGCTCACGGGGCGGAGGGAATCAGCCCCAGCATTTT; CDR3: CASSRGGGNQPQHF; D: NA; V: TRBV18; size: NA; J: TRBJ1-5
DNA: TGTGCCAGCAGTGAAGCGCCAGGCCCCTATGGCTACACCTTC; CDR3: CASSEAPGPYGYTF; D: NA; V: TRBV6-1; size: few; J: TRBJ1-2
DNA: TGTGCCAGCAGCACGCCGGGACAGCCCAAAGAGACCCAGTACTTC; CDR3: CASSTPGQPKETQYF; D: NA; V: TRBV21-1; size: NA; J: TRBJ2-5
DNA: TGTGCCAGCAGTGATGAAGTAGCGGGAGTGGTCAAAAACATTCAGTACTTC; CDR3: CASSDEVAGVVKNIQYF; D: TRBD2; V: TRBV2; size: NA; J: TRBJ2-4